This T cell receptor (beta chain) was captured by sequencing in a study of vaccination effects on CD4 cells after COVID-19. Overall study: Using viral peptide pools, the ViraFEST assay grew out antigen-specific CD4+ T cells prior to sequencing.

This CDR3 spans 14 amino acids. Looked up from germline, CDR1 is SEHNR and CDR2 is FQNEAQ (reference sequence). V lost 0 bases and J 1 base, leaving 6 bases between the germline ends. TCRdb keeps only in-frame clones here, not all; method: immunoSEQ multiplex PCR. The sample includes about 72,000 clones, 70% to 80% seen only once; the top ten take roughly 2%. In its sample, this clone was seen a few times. Its antigen is not known. Broader study findings: There were few convalescent patients in the study and no early post-infection timepoints.

Isolation of CD4+ T cells took place after nine to ten days of culture. Each culture had half its medium swapped for IL-2 medium on days 3 and 7. The V and J genes are TRBV7-9 and TRBJ1-1; the D is unclear. This sample comprised CD4+ T cells from PBMCs cultured without peptide, obtained before COVID-19 vaccination. This receptor was obtained from a human donor who received a COVID-19 vaccine. The CDR3 protein is CASSLAATNTEAFF. Here the CDR3 DNA reads TGTGCCAGCAGCTTAGCGGCCACGAACACTGAAGCTTTCTTT.